This entry features one TCR beta chain sequence. The target antigen is unknown. The repertoire was sequenced with immunoSEQ multiplex PCR; TCRdb's copy has only in-frame clones and lacks some. The table shows 150,000 to 200,000 clones, with around 85% occurring only once. The source of the sample is a study of lymphopenia after photon versus proton radiotherapy. CDR3 length: 13 amino acids. Germline values: CDR1 SGHNT, CDR2 YYREEE (reference sequence). The ends were cut back, 0 bases at V and 4 bases at J, with 5 bases in the middle. Findings and limits, study-wide: After the lymphocyte nadir, photon-treated repertoires showed oligoclonal expansion, especially of CD8+ Temra cells. Photon-treated patients lost naive T cells and TCR diversity; proton-treated stayed stable.

The rearrangement joins TRBV5-4 to TRBJ2-1; D ambiguous. The source of this sequence is a man aged 50 to 59 with gastric cancer. The source was peripheral blood, collected from a patient treated with photon-based radiotherapy. CDR3 bases: TGTGCCAGCAGCTTGGAACAGTACAATGAGCAGTTCTTC. This encodes CASSLEQYNEQFF.